This paragraph covers one T cell receptor beta chain sequence. Each CDR3 protein gets one entry after TCRdb re-called the 5' RACE reads with MiXCR. The table records about 27,000 distinct CDR3 sequences, roughly 7.3% of them present only once. Losses at the gene ends were 3 bases for V and 3 bases for J; bases not matched to a gene: 5. Germline V gene lookup returns CDR1 MNHNY and CDR2 SVGAGI (reference sequence). The CDR3 runs to 15 residues. The data are from a study of CD8 T cells in ankylosing spondylitis. This chain connects TRBV6-6 to TRBJ1-1, with 9 bases aligning to TRBD1. This TCR was sampled from a male donor with ankylosing spondylitis or in good health (not recorded which). Material: blood. This chain's CDR3 is CASSYNRGRDTEAFF. The CDR3 DNA reads as TGTGCCAGCAGTTATAACAGGGGGCGGGACACTGAAGCTTTCTTT.